The entry that follows covers one TCR beta chain sequence. No antigen is known for it. Germline CDR1 reads SQVTM; CDR2 reads ANQGSEA. The CDR3 runs to 13 residues. Deletions cut 4 bases from V and 2 bases from J, with 11 bases between. The isolated RNA, all of it, was reverse transcribed, so expressed TCRB transcripts were what got sequenced. Naive, central memory and regulatory T cell samples averaged around 3.9 million reads. Assay: immunoSEQ multiplex PCR; the TCRdb copy retains only in-frame clones and omits some. Of approximately 280,000 clones listed, 15% are singletons. The entry originates in a study of beta chain features in type 1 diabetes. The study, taken as a whole, reports: Shortening of TCRB CDR3s, moderate but significant, appeared in all four CD4+ subsets of Type 1 diabetes patients.

Sorted populations were all over 95% pure. The receptor's source is a man in his late teens or twenties with type 1 diabetes. Sequenced input: naive CD4+ T cells from blood. This chain uses TRBV29-1 with TRBJ2-5; weak D call: TRBD2 (5 bases). CDR3 nucleotides: TGCAGCGTTGTACGGCTAGCTCAAGAGACCCAGTACTTC. Its translation: CSVVRLAQETQYF.